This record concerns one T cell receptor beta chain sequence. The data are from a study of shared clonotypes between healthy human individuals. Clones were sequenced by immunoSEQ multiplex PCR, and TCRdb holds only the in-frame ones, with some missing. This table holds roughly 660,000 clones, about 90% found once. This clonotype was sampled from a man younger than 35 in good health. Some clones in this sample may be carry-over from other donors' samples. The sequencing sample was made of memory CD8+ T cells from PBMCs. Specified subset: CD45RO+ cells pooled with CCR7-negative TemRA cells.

The CDR3 sequence: CASMGPGAPYEQYF. CDR3 DNA sequence: TGTGCCAGCATGGGACCAGGGGCACCCTACGAGCAGTACTTC. The V and J genes are TRBV7-9 and TRBJ2-7, with D possibly matching TRBD1 (6 bases). V was cut by 7 bases and J by 2 bases, with 15 bases left in between. This CDR3 spans 14 amino acids. The germline V gene has CDR1 SEHNR and CDR2 FQNEAQ (reference sequence).